Listed below are T cell receptor beta chains from one sample, sequenced in a study of blood T cell repertoires in COVID-19. Some clones are missing from TCRdb's copy, which holds only in-frame ones; the method was immunoSEQ multiplex PCR. The table lists about 430,000 clones, approximately 91% of them singletons. The sequenced sample was PBMCs or T cells enriched from blood (not recorded which). Receptors originate from a woman in her late teens or twenties who had been exposed to COVID-19. Both conserved end residues are part of each CDR3. The D gene is left open where the match is weak. Clone size is not always given. Where it is, it says once, few, many or a class for expanded clones.

NA | TRBD2 | TRBJ2-3 | TRBV30 | CARTSGSTDTQYF | TGTGCACGGACTAGCGGGAGCACAGATACGCAGTATTTT
few | TRBD2 | TRBJ2-7 | TRBV4-1 | CASSHTGGDYEQYF | TGCGCCAGCAGCCATACGGGGGGGGACTACGAGCAGTACTTC
NA | NA | TRBJ2-2 | TRBV7-3 | CASSLERATGELFF | TGTGCCAGCAGCTTAGAGAGGGCCACCGGGGAGCTGTTTTTT
NA | TRBD1 | TRBJ1-1 | TRBV9 | CASSHSGQGEIQPLTEAFF | TGTGCCAGCAGCCATAGCGGACAGGGGGAAATTCAGCCCCTCACTGAAGCTTTCTTT
NA | NA | TRBJ1-5 | TRBV27 | CASSPRVESNQPQHF | TGTGCCAGCAGTCCCAGGGTAGAGAGCAATCAGCCCCAGCATTTT
NA | NA | TRBJ1-2 | TRBV4-1 | CASSQEGSTVEWGYTF | TGCGCCAGCAGCCAAGAAGGATCGACAGTTGAATGGGGCTACACCTTC
NA | NA | TRBJ2-1 | TRBV11-3 | CASSSGTSSSYNEQFF | TGTGCCAGCAGCTCTGGGACATCGAGCTCCTACAATGAGCAGTTCTTC
NA | NA | TRBJ1-4 | TRBV28 | CASSLAEKLFF | TGTGCCAGCAGTTTAGCGGAAAAACTGTTTTTT
NA | NA | TRBJ2-1 | TRBV29-1 | CSVERSASDGNEQFF | TGCAGCGTTGAAAGGAGCGCGAGCGACGGCAATGAGCAGTTCTTC
NA | TRBD1 | TRBJ1-3 | TRBV28 | CASTGQTFSGNTIYF | TGTGCCAGCACGGGACAGACCTTCTCTGGAAACACCATATATTTT
NA | NA | TRBJ1-1 | TRBV18 | CASSRTGNTEAFF | TGTGCCAGCTCACGAACAGGGAACACTGAAGCTTTCTTT
NA | NA | TRBJ2-7 | TRBV7-6 | CASSSTSGDFYEQYF | TGTGCCAGCAGCTCCACCTCCGGGGACTTCTACGAGCAGTACTTC
NA | NA | TRBJ2-3 | TRBV3-1/TRBV3-2 | CASSQVFTQYF | TGTGCCAGCAGCCAAGTCTTCACGCAGTATTTT
NA | NA | TRBJ1-5 | TRBV4-1 | CASSQVIRGQPQHF | TGCGCCAGCAGCCAAGTTATTCGGGGGCAGCCCCAGCATTTT
NA | TRBD2 | TRBJ2-1 | TRBV27 | CASSSGTSGRREQFF | TGTGCCAGCAGTTCCGGGACTAGCGGGAGACGCGAGCAGTTCTTC
NA | NA | TRBJ1-2 | TRBV29-1 | CSADPAGPSGGYTF | TGCAGCGCCGACCCCGCGGGACCGAGCGGAGGCTACACCTTC
NA | NA | TRBJ2-1 | TRBV28 | CASSLSNEQFF | TGTGCCAGCAGCCTGTCCAATGAGCAGTTCTTC
NA | TRBD1 | TRBJ2-7 | TRBV5-1 | CASSLGQGLDEQYF | TGCGCCAGCAGCTTAGGACAGGGACTCGACGAGCAGTACTTC
NA | NA | TRBJ2-7 | TRBV21-1 | CASSKNRGADEQYF | TGTGCCAGCAGCAAAAACAGGGGAGCGGACGAGCAGTACTTC
NA | TRBD1 | TRBJ2-7 | TRBV4-3 | CASSRRQGEQYF | TGCGCCAGCAGCCGCCGACAGGGCGAGCAGTACTTC
NA | TRBD1 | TRBJ1-2 | TRBV29-1 | CSVEDWDQAPGQDNYGYTF | TGCAGCGTTGAAGATTGGGACCAAGCTCCGGGACAGGATAACTATGGCTACACCTTC
NA | TRBD2 | TRBJ2-1 | TRBV13 | CASRRLAGGTNEQFF | TGTGCCAGCAGGCGACTAGCGGGAGGAACTAATGAGCAGTTCTTC
NA | TRBD2 | TRBJ2-1 | TRBV3-1/TRBV3-2 | CASSQKWSSGGAVNEQFF | TGTGCCAGCAGCCAAAAGTGGAGTAGCGGGGGGGCCGTGAATGAGCAGTTCTTC
NA | NA | TRBJ1-5 | TRBV7-8 | CASRPTGFNSNQPQHF | TGTGCCAGCAGACCAACAGGGTTCAATAGCAATCAGCCCCAGCATTTT
once | NA | TRBJ1-2 | TRBV7-2 | CASSSITGQYRRYGYTF | TGTGCCAGCAGCTCCATTACCGGACAGTATAGACGCTATGGCTACACCTTC
NA | NA | TRBJ2-7 | TRBV15 | CATSREQGDTGLSYEQYF | TGTGCCACCAGCAGAGAACAGGGAGATACGGGGCTTTCTTACGAGCAGTACTTC
NA | TRBD1 | TRBJ2-3 | TRBV14 | CASSQVGQGTWDTQYF | TGTGCCAGCAGCCAAGTGGGACAGGGGACCTGGGATACGCAGTATTTT
NA | TRBD1 | TRBJ1-1 | TRBV2 | CASSTDRATEAFF | TGTGCCAGCAGTACCGACAGGGCCACTGAAGCTTTCTTT
NA | NA | TRBJ2-3 | TRBV11-3 | CASSLGLQSTDTQYF | TGTGCCAGCAGCTTAGGGTTACAGAGCACAGATACGCAGTATTTT
NA | NA | TRBJ2-1 | TRBV9 | CASSVGAGIYNEQFF | TGTGCCAGCAGCGTAGGTGCAGGGATATACAATGAGCAGTTCTTC
NA | NA | TRBJ2-3 | TRBV3-1/TRBV3-2 | CASSQDGSGMDTQYF | TGTGCCAGCAGCCAAGATGGTAGCGGTATGGATACGCAGTATTTT
once | NA | TRBJ2-7 | TRBV4-1 | CASSQDRLPGAEQYF | TGCGCCAGCAGCCAAGATAGGCTCCCAGGGGCCGAGCAGTACTTC